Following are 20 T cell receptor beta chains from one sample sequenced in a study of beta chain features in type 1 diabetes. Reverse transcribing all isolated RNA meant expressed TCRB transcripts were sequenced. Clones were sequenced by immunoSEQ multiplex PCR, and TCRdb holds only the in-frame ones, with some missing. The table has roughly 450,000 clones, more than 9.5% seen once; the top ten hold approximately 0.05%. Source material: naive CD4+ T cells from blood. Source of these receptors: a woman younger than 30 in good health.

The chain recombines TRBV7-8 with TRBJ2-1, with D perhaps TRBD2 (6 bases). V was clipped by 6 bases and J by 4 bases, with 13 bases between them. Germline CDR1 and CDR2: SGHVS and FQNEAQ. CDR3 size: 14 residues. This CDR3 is CASRRLGTYNEQFF. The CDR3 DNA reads TGTGCCAGCAGGCGACTAGGAACTTACAATGAGCAGTTCTTC. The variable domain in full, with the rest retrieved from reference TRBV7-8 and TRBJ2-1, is GAGVSQSPRYKVAKRGQDVALRCDPISGHVSLFWYQQALGQGPEFLTYFQNEAQLDKSGLPSDRFFAERPEGSVSTLKIQRTQQEDSAVYLCASRRLGTYNEQFFGPGTRLTVL.

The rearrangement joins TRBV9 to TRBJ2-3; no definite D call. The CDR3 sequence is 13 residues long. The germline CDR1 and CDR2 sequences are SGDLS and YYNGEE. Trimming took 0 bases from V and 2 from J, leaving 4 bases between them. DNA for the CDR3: TGTGCCAGCAGCGTAGCTTACACAGATACGCAGTATTTT. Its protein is CASSVAYTDTQYF.

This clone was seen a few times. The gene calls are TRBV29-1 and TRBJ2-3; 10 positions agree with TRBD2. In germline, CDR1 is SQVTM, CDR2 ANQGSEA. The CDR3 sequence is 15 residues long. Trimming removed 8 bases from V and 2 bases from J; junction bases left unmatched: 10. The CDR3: CSLVVAGGTTDTQYF. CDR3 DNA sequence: TGCAGCCTTGTGGTAGCGGGGGGAACCACAGATACGCAGTATTTT.

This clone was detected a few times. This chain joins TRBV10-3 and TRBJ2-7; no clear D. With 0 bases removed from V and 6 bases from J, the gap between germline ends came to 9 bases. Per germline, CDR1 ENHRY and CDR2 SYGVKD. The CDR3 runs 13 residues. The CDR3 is CAISESIAVEQYV. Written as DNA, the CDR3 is TGTGCCATCAGTGAGTCGATCGCGGTCGAGCAGTACGTC.

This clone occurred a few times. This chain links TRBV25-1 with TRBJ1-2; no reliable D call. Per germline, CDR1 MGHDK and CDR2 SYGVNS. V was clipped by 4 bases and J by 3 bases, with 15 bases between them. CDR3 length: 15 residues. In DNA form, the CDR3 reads TGTGCCAGCAGTGGATACCCCCGGAGGGACTATGGCTACACCTTC. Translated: CASSGYPRRDYGYTF.

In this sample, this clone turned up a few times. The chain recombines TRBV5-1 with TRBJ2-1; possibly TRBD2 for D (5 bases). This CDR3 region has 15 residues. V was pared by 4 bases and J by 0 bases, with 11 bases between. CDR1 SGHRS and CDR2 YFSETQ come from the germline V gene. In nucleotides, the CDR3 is TGCGCCAGCAGCGCCCAAGGAGGCTCCTACAATGAGCAGTTCTTC. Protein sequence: CASSAQGGSYNEQFF.

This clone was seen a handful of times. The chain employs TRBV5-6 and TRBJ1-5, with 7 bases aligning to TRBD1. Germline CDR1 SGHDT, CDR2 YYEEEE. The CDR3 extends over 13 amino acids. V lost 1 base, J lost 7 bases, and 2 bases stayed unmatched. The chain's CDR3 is CASSLRTGQPQHF. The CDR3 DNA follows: TGTGCCAGCAGCTTGCGGACAGGCCAGCCCCAGCATTTT. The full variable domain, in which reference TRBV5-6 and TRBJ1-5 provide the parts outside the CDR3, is DAGVTQSPTHLIKTRGQQVTLRCSPKSGHDTVSWYQQALGQGPQFIFQYYEEEERQRGNFPDRFSGHQFPNYSSELNVNALLLGDSALYLCASSLRTGQPQHFGDGTRLSIL.

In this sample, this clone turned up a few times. CDR3: CASSLAAGGPDTQYF. CDR3 DNA sequence: TGTGCCAGCAGCTTAGCAGCGGGAGGTCCAGATACGCAGTATTTT. This chain links TRBV7-2 with TRBJ2-3; 9 bases agree with TRBD2. The CDR3 contains 15 residues. Germline V gene sequence: CDR1 SGHTA, CDR2 FQGNSA. V was clipped by 0 bases and J by 4 bases; unmatched bases: 2.

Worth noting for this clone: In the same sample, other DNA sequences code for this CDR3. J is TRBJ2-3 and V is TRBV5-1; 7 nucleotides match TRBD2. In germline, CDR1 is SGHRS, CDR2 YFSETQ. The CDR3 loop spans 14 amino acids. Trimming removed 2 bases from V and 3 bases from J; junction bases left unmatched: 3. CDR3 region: CASSLAGPTDTQYF. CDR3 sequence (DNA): TGCGCCAGCAGCTTAGCGGGACCTACAGATACGCAGTATTTT.

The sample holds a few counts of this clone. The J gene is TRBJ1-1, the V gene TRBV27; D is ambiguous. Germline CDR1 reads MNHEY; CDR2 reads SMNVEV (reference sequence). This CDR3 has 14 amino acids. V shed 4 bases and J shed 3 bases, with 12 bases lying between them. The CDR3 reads CASSSLLLYTEAFF. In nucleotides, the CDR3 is TGTGCCAGCAGTTCCCTTCTCCTGTACACTGAAGCTTTCTTT.

DNA for the CDR3: TGCGCCAGCAGCTTGCAGGGTGACACCGGGGAGCTGTTTTTT. Protein product: CASSLQGDTGELFF. The chain is built from TRBV5-1 and TRBJ2-2, with a possible D match to TRBD1 (5 bases). The ends were cut back, 1 base at V and 3 bases at J, with 7 bases in the middle. The germline CDR1 and CDR2 sequences are SGHRS and YFSETQ. This CDR3 region has 14 residues.

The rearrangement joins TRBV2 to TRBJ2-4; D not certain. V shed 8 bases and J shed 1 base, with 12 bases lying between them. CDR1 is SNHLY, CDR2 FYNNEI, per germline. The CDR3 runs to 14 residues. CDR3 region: CASLQTEAKNIQYF. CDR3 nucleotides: TGTGCCAGCCTCCAGACGGAGGCCAAAAACATTCAGTACTTC.

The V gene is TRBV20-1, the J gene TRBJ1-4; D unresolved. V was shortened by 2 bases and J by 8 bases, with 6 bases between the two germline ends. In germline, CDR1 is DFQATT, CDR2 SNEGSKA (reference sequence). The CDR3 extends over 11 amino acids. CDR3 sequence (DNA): TGCAGTGCTAGATCTGGGGAAAAACTGTTTTTT. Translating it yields CSARSGEKLFF.

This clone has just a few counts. CDR3 coding DNA: TGTGCCAGCAGCGTGGAGATACTTGGGGAGACCCAGTACTTC. Translation: CASSVEILGETQYF. The chain couples TRBV9 to TRBJ2-5, with unresolved D. CDR1 SGDLS and CDR2 YYNGEE come from the germline V gene. V was shortened by 2 bases and J by 5 bases, with 13 bases between the two germline ends. The CDR3 runs 14 residues.

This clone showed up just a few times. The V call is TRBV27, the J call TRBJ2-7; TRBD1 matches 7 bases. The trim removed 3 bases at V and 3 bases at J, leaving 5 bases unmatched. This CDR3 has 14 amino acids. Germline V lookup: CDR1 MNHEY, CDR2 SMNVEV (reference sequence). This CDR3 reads CASSFRDSDYEQYF. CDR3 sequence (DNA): TGTGCCAGCAGTTTCAGGGACAGCGACTACGAGCAGTACTTC.

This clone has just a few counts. The CDR3 coding sequence is TGTGCCAGCAGCTTAACTAGCGGGATTACGGGTGAGCAGTTCTTC. Encoded protein: CASSLTSGITGEQFF. This chain joins TRBV7-3 and TRBJ2-1; 8 bases align to TRBD2. Germline V CDR1 and CDR2: SGHTA, FQGTGA. The V segment lost 0 bases and the J segment 9 bases; nucleotides outside the gene matches: 7. This CDR3 has 15 residues.

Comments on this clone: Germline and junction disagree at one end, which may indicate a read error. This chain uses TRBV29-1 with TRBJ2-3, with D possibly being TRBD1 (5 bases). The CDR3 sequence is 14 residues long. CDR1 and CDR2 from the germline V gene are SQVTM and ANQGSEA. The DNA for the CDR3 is TGCAGCGGTGAAGATAGTCGCAGGGAAGCTACGCAGTATTTT. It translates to CSGEDSRREATQYF.

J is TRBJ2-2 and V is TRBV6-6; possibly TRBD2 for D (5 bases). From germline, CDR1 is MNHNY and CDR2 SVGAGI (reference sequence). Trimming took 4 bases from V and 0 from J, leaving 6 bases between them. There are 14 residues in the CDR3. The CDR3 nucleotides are TGTGCCAGCAGTTCCGGGGCGAACACCGGGGAGCTGTTTTTT. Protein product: CASSSGANTGELFF.

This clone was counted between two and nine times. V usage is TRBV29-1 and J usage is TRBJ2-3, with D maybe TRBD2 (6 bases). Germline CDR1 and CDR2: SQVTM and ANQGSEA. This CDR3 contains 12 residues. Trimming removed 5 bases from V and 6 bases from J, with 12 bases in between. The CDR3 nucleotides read TGCAGCGTTCGGGTAGCGGCGGATACGCAGTATTTT. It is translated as CSVRVAADTQYF.

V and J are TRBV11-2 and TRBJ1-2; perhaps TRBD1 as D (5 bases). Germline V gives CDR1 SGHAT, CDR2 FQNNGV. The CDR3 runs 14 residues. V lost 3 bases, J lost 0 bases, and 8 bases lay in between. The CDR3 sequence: CASSLGGSNYGYTF. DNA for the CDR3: TGTGCCAGCAGCTTGGGGGGATCTAACTATGGCTACACCTTC.